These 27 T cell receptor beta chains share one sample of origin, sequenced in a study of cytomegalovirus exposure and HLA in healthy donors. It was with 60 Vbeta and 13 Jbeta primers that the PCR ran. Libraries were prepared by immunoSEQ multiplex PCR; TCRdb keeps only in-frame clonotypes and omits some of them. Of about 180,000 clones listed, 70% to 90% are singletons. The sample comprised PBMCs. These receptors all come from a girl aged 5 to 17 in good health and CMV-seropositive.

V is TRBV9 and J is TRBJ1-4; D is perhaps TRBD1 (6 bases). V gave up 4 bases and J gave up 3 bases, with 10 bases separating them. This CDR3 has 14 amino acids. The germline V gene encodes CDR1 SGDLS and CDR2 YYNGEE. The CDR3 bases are TGTGCCAGCAGCACAGGGTGGGCTAATGAAAAACTGTTTTTT. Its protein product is CASSTGWANEKLFF. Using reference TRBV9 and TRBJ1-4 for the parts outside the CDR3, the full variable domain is DSGVTQTPKHLITATGQRVTLRCSPRSGDLSVYWYQQSLDQGLQFLIQYYNGEERAKGNILERFSAQQFPDLHSELNLSSLELGDSALYFCASSTGWANEKLFFGSGTQLSVL.

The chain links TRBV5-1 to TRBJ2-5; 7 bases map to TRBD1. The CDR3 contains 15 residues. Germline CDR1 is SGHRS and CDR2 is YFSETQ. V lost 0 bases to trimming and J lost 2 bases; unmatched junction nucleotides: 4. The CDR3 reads CASSLVTGVQETQYF. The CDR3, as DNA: TGCGCCAGCAGCTTGGTAACAGGGGTACAAGAGACCCAGTACTTC.

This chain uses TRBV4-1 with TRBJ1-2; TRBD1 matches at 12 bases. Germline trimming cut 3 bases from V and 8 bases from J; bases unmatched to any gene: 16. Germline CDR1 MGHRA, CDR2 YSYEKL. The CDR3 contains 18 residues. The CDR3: CASSQSRDRGRPGGGYTF. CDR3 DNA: TGCGCCAGCAGCCAGTCTCGGGACAGGGGGCGCCCCGGGGGGGGCTACACCTTC.

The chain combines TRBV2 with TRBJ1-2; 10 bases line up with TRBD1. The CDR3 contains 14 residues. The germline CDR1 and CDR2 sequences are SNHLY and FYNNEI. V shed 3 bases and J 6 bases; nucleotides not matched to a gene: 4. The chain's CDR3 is CASSDTDRGHGYTF. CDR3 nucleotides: TGTGCCAGCAGTGATACCGACAGGGGGCATGGCTACACCTTC.

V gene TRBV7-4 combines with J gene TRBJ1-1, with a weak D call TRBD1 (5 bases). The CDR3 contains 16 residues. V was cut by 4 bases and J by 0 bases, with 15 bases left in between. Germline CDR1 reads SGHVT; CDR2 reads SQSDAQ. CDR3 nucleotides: TGTGCCAGCAGCTCCATCGACAGCCCCTTGAACACTGAAGCTTTCTTT. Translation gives CASSSIDSPLNTEAFF.

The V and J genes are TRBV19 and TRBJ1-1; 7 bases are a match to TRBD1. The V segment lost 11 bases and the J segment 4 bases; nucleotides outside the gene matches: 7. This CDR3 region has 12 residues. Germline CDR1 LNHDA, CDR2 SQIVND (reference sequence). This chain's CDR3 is CASSDRATEAFF. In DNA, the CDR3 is TGTGCCTCCAGCGACAGGGCCACTGAAGCTTTCTTT.

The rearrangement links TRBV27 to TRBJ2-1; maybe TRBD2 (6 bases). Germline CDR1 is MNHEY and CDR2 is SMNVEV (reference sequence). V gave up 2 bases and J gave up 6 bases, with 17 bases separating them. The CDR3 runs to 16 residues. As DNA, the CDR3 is TGTGCCAGCAGTTTAGGGCCGGGGACTTCCCTCAATGAGCAGTTCTTC. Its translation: CASSLGPGTSLNEQFF.

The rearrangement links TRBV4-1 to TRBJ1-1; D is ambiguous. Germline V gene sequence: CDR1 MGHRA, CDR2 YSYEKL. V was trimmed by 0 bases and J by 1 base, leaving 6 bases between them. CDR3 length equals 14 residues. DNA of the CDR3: TGCGCCAGCAGCCAAGAAGCGCAGAACACTGAAGCTTTCTTT. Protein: CASSQEAQNTEAFF.

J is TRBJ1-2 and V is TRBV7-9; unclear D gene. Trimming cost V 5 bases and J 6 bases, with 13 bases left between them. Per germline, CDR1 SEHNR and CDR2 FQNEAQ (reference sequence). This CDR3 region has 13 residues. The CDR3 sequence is CASSPRSGNGYTF. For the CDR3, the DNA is TGTGCCAGCAGCCCGCGGAGCGGGAATGGCTACACCTTC.

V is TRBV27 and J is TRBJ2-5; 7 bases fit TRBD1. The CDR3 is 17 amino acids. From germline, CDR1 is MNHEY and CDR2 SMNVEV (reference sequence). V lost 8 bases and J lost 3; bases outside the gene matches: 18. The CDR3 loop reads CASFPPRDRGFEETQYF. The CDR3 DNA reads TGTGCCAGCTTCCCGCCCCGGGACAGAGGTTTTGAAGAGACCCAGTACTTC.

CDR3 bases: TGTGCCAGCAGCTTACTCACTAGCACAGATACGCAGTATTTT. This translates into CASSLLTSTDTQYF. The rearrangement uses TRBV7-3 and TRBJ2-3; no firm D call. This CDR3 has 14 residues. Deletions cut 2 bases from V and 0 bases from J, with 6 bases between. CDR1 and CDR2 from the germline V gene are SGHTA and FQGTGA.

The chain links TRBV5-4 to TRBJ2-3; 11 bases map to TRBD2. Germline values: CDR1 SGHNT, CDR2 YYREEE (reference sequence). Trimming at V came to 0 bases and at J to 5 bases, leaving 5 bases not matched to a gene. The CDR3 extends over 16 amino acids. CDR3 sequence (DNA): TGTGCCAGCAGCTTGGGTAGCGGGGGGGCGGGAGATACGCAGTATTTT. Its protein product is CASSLGSGGAGDTQYF.

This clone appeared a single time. CDR3 region: CASSLARLGRGYTF. The CDR3 coding sequence is TGTGCCAGCAGCTTGGCCCGTCTGGGCCGTGGCTACACCTTC. The rearrangement uses TRBV5-6 and TRBJ1-2; D ambiguous. Germline values: CDR1 SGHDT, CDR2 YYEEEE. Trimming left V 0 bases short and J 7 bases short, with 13 bases between. This CDR3 region has 14 residues. Complete variable domain (other parts from reference TRBV5-6 and TRBJ1-2): DAGVTQSPTHLIKTRGQQVTLRCSPKSGHDTVSWYQQALGQGPQFIFQYYEEEERQRGNFPDRFSGHQFPNYSSELNVNALLLGDSALYLCASSLARLGRGYTFGSGTRLTVV.

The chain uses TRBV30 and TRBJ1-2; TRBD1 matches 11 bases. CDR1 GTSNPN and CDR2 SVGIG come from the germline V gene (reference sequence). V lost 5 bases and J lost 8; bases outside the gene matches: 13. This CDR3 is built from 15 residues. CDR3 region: CAWADRGRNQVGYTF. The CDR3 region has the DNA TGTGCCTGGGCGGACAGGGGGCGAAACCAAGTAGGCTACACCTTC.

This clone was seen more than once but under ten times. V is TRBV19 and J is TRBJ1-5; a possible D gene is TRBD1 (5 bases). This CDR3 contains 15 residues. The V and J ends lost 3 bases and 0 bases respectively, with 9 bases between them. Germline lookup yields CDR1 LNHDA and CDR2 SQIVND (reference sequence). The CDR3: CASSIGAYSNQPQHF. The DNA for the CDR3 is TGTGCCAGTAGTATTGGGGCCTATAGCAATCAGCCCCAGCATTTT.

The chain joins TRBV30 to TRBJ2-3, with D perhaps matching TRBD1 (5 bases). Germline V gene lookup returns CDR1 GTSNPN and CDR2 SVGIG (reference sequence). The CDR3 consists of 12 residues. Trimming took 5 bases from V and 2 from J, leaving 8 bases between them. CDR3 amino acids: CAWDSSTDTQYF. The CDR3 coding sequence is TGTGCCTGGGACAGCTCCACAGATACGCAGTATTTT.

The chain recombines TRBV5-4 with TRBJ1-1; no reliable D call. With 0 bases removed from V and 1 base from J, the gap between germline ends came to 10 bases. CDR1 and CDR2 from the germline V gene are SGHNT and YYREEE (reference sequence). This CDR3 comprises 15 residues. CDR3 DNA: TGTGCCAGCAGCTTGGGTGTAGCCGGGAACACTGAAGCTTTCTTT. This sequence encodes CASSLGVAGNTEAFF.

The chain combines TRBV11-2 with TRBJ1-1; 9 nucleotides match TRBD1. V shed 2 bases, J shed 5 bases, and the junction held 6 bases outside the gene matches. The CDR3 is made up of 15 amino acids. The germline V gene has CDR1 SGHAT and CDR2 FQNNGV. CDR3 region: CASSLLTGGRTEAFF. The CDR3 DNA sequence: TGTGCCAGCAGCTTACTGACAGGGGGAAGGACTGAAGCTTTCTTT.

This chain's CDR3 is CASSSDREAYGYTF. The CDR3 region has the DNA TGTGCCAGCAGCTCGGACAGGGAGGCCTATGGCTACACCTTC. This rearrangement joins TRBV11-1 to TRBJ1-2; TRBD1 matches at 8 bases. This CDR3 is 14 amino acids long. After removal of 4 bases from V and 4 bases from J, the junction contained 5 bases not matched to a gene. Germline CDR1 reads SGHAT; CDR2 reads FQDESV (reference sequence). Full variable domain (rest looked up from reference TRBV11-1 and TRBJ1-2): EAEVAQSPRYKITEKSQAVAFWCDPISGHATLYWYRQILGQGPELLVQFQDESVVDDSQLPKDRFSAERLKGVDSTLKIQPAELGDSAMYLCASSSDREAYGYTFGSGTRLTVV.

The CDR3 protein is CASSPQAPGGADTQYF. The DNA of the CDR3 is TGTGCCAGCAGCCCTCAAGCGCCAGGGGGAGCAGATACGCAGTATTTT. V gene TRBV27 combines with J gene TRBJ2-3, with 7 positions matching TRBD1. With 6 bases clipped from V and 4 bases from J, the junction kept 13 bases outside the gene matches. The CDR3 covers 16 residues. Germline assignment: CDR1 MNHEY and CDR2 SMNVEV (reference sequence).

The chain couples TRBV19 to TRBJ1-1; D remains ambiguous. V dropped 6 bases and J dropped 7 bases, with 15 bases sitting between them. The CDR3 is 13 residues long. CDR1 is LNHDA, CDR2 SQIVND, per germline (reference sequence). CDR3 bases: TGTGCCAGTAGCTACTATGGAGGGAATGAAGCTTTCTTT. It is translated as CASSYYGGNEAFF. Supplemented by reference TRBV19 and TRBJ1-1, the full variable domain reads DGGITQSPKYLFRKEGQNVTLSCEQNLNHDAMYWYRQDPGQGLRLIYYSQIVNDFQKGDIAEGYSVSREKKESFPLTVTSAQKNPTAFYLCASSYYGGNEAFFGQGTRLTVV.

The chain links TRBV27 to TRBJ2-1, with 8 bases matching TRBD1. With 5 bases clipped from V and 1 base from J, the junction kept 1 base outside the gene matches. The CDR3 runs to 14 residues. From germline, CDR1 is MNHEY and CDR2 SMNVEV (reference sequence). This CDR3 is CASSRQGSYNEQFF. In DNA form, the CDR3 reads TGTGCCAGCAGTAGACAGGGGTCCTACAATGAGCAGTTCTTC.

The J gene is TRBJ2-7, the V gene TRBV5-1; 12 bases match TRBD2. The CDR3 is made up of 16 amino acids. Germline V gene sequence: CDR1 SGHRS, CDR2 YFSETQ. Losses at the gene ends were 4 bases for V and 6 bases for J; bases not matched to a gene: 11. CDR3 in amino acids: CASSGTLAGGPREQYF. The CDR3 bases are TGCGCCAGCAGCGGAACCCTAGCGGGGGGGCCTCGCGAGCAGTACTTC. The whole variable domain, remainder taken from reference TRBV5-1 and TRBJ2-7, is KAGVTQTPRYLIKTRGQQVTLSCSPISGHRSVSWYQQTPGQGLQFLFEYFSETQRNKGNFPGRFSGRQFSNSRSEMNVSTLELGDSALYLCASSGTLAGGPREQYFGPGTRLTVT.

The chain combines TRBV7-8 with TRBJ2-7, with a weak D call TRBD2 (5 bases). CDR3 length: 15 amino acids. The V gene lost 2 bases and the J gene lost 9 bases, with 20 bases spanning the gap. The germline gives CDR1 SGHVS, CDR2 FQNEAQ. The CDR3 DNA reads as TGTGCCAGCAGCTTAAACTCGGGGTCTGTCTCGGGGCAGTACTTC. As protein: CASSLNSGSVSGQYF.

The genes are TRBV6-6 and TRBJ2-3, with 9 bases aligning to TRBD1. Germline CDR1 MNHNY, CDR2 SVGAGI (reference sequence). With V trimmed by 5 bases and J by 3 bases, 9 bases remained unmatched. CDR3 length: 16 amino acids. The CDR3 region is CASSPKQGALTDTQYF. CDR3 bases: TGTGCCAGCAGTCCCAAACAGGGGGCGCTTACAGATACGCAGTATTTT.

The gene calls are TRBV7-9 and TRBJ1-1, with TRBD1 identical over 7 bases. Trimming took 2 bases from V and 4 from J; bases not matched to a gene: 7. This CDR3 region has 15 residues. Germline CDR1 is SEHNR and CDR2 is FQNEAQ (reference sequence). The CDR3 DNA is TGTGCCAGCAGCTTATTAGAGGGGGCGTCCACTGAAGCTTTCTTT. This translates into CASSLLEGASTEAFF.

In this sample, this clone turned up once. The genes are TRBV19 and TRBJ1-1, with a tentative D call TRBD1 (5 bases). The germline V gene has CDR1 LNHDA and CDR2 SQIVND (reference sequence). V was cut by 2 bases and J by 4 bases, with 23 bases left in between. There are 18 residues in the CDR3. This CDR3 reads CASSISGGPTNRPTEAFF. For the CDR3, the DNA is TGTGCCAGTAGTATATCCGGGGGACCGACAAACAGACCCACTGAAGCTTTCTTT.